This TCR beta chain was identified during a study of blood T cell repertoires in COVID-19. Across the whole study: Samples taken during acute and convalescent COVID-19 were collected in the United States, Italy and Spain.

Per the authors' pipeline: Cell counts per sample came from amplifying reference gene primers. Method: immunoSEQ multiplex PCR; TCRdb's copy keeps in-frame clones and lacks some. That table gives V, J and clone size, and the DNA gave D and trimming. Of 55,000 to 90,000 clones in the sample, about 91% were seen once. V lost 4 bases and J lost 7, with 10 bases in between. The CDR3 runs to 12 residues. This receptor was identified in a human donor with active COVID-19. The donor label of this sample is uncertain. The chain recombines TRBV12-3 or TRBV12-4 with TRBJ1-2; weak D call: TRBD1 (6 bases). The sample was peripheral blood. CDR3 sequence reads: CASSSSGAGYTF. The CDR3 DNA is TGTGCCAGCAGTTCATCAGGGGCTGGCTACACCTTC.